This T cell receptor beta chain was observed in a study of shared clonotypes between healthy human individuals. Whole-study findings and limits: It was the non-shared clonotypes that had lower generation probabilities than clonotypes shared by all four donors.

Germline CDR1 and CDR2: MNHEY and SVGAGI. This CDR3 contains 14 residues. V shed 6 bases and J shed 2 bases, with 11 bases lying between them. The naive CD8 subset, CD45RO-negative cells positively selected for CCR7, excluded terminally differentiated effector memory CD45RA+ cells. Original analysis: Junction-only sequences without quality scores were provided by ImmunoSEQ, so filtering was different. Assay used: immunoSEQ multiplex PCR; TCRdb lists only in-frame clones, some missing. The V and J calls and clone size come from that table; D and trimming were worked out from the DNA. There are under 2,000,000 clones in the sample; about 94% occur only once, and 1% to 1.5% lies in the top ten. This clone was counted once. The antigen is not known.

Sequencing was done on a sample of naive CD8+ T cells sorted from blood. This chain connects TRBV6-5 to TRBJ2-1; D is undetermined. The sequence derives from a man between 18 and 35 years old in good health. The CDR3 sequence is CASSLPGPYNEQFF. CDR3 in DNA: TGTGCCAGCAGCCTCCCGGGCCCCTACAATGAGCAGTTCTTC.